This TCR beta chain is drawn from a study of blood T cell repertoires in COVID-19. The germline V and J ends were trimmed by 4 bases and 13 bases, with 16 bases remaining between them. Germline values: CDR1 LGHNA, CDR2 YSLEER. The CDR3 loop spans 13 amino acids. The data were produced by immunoSEQ multiplex PCR, yet TCRdb's version contains in-frame clones alone and is incomplete. The sample lists roughly 370,000 clones; 80% to 90% were seen once. The clonotype originates from a woman aged 50 to 65 who had recovered from COVID-19. The J gene is TRBJ1-4, the V gene TRBV4-3; TRBD1 is a possible D gene (6 bases). The material sequenced was PBMCs or T cells enriched from blood (not recorded which). CDR3 region: CASSRTSDSRLFF. DNA for the CDR3: TGCGCCAGCAGCCGGACGTCGGACAGCAGACTGTTTTTT.